A selection of T cell receptor beta chains follows, all from one sample in a study of human T cells and chemical hapten exposure. TCRdb called the RACE reads again in MiXCR, with one record for every CDR3 protein. This sample has around 69,000 distinct CDR3 sequences, with 8.5% found just once. Here the sequenced sample was whole blood, taken in connection with sensitization to the hapten diphenylcyclopropenone (DPC). The receptors originated from a woman aged 45-60 years with alopecia areata. Some clones in this sample may be carry-over from other donors' samples. Both conserved end residues are part of each CDR3. The D gene is left open where the match is weak. Only some rows state a clone size, as once, few, many or a class for expanded clones.

clone size,J gene,CDR3 length,V gene,D gene,CDR3 protein,CDR3 DNA
.,TRBJ1-3,16,TRBV9,.,CASSVEVHLTGNTIYF,TGTGCCAGCAGCGTAGAGGTCCATCTTACTGGAAACACCATATATTTT
few,TRBJ2-5,16,TRBV20-1,TRBD2,CSALETLAGSQETQYF,TGCAGTGCTTTAGAGACTCTAGCGGGATCCCAAGAGACCCAGTACTTC
.,TRBJ1-1,14,TRBV7-2,.,CASSLARTGREAFF,TGTGCCAGCAGCTTAGCGCGGACGGGACGTGAAGCTTTCTTT
.,TRBJ1-2,14,TRBV6-5,TRBD1,CASRQTGSNYGYTF,TGTGCCAGCAGACAGACAGGGTCGAACTATGGCTACACCTTC
few,TRBJ1-4,14,TRBV29-1,.,CSVGSVSSNEKLFF,TGCAGCGTTGGGTCGGTCTCATCTAATGAAAAACTGTTTTTT
few,TRBJ1-1,13,TRBV27,.,CASSSWGGFWAFF,TGTGCCAGCAGTTCCTGGGGAGGGTTTTGGGCTTTCTTT
.,TRBJ2-5,13,TRBV28,.,CASSSPVTETQYF,TGTGCCAGCAGTTCCCCAGTAACCGAGACCCAGTACTTC
few,TRBJ2-3,14,TRBV13,.,CASSLGLLTDTQYF,TGTGCCAGCAGCTTAGGACTACTCACAGATACGCAGTATTTT
many,TRBJ1-1,13,TRBV28,.,CASSPPERTEAFF,TGTGCCAGTTCCCCGCCTGAGAGGACTGAAGCTTTCTTT
.,TRBJ2-1,18,TRBV20-1,TRBD2,CSARDRSRGTSGSFEQFF,TGCAGTGCTAGAGATCGGTCCAGAGGGACTAGCGGGAGTTTTGAGCAGTTCTTC
.,TRBJ2-2,14,TRBV10-2,.,CASSGTRNTGELFF,TGCGCCAGCAGTGGGACACGGAACACCGGGGAGCTGTTTTTT
.,TRBJ1-1,14,TRBV7-2,TRBD1,CASSVGQGWTEAFF,TGTGCCAGCAGCGTGGGACAGGGTTGGACTGAAGCTTTCTTT
few,TRBJ2-7,14,TRBV12-3/TRBV12-4,TRBD1,CASSEYRGHYEQYF,TGTGCCAGCAGCGAATACAGGGGGCACTACGAGCAGTACTTC
.,TRBJ2-7,13,TRBV20-1,.,CSAGGLASYEQYF,TGCAGTGCTGGGGGACTCGCCTCCTACGAGCAGTACTTC
.,TRBJ2-5,10,TRBV20-1,.,CSAREETQYF,TGCAGTGCTAGAGAGGAGACCCAGTACTTC
few,TRBJ2-1,12,TRBV10-3,TRBD2,CASTSFYNEQFF,TGTGCCTCGACTAGCTTTTACAATGAGCAGTTCTTC
few,TRBJ2-7,15,TRBV12-3/TRBV12-4,.,CASSLAGIESYEQYF,TGTGCCAGCAGTTTAGCTGGCATCGAATCCTACGAGCAGTACTTC
many,TRBJ2-1,13,TRBV28,.,CASSPGPVNEQFF,TGTGCCAGCAGTCCCGGGCCGGTCAATGAGCAGTTCTTC
.,TRBJ2-7,17,TRBV30,TRBD2,CAWSPGTSGSYPYEQYF,TGTGCCTGGAGCCCCGGGACTAGCGGGAGCTATCCCTACGAGCAGTACTTC
few,TRBJ2-1,12,TRBV28,.,CASSLLKNEQFF,TGTGCCAGCAGTTTATTAAAAAATGAGCAGTTCTTC
few,TRBJ2-1,14,TRBV7-2,.,CASSPNPGLQEQFF,TGTGCCAGCAGCCCCAACCCGGGACTTCAAGAGCAGTTCTTC
.,TRBJ2-7,14,TRBV10-1,TRBD2,CASSEDRGRGEQYF,TGCGCCAGCAGTGAGGACCGCGGGAGGGGCGAGCAGTACTTC
.,TRBJ1-2,15,TRBV29-1,TRBD1,CSVEWDRGNNYGYTF,TGCAGCGTTGAATGGGACAGGGGAAACAACTATGGCTACACCTTC
many,TRBJ1-1,12,TRBV12-3/TRBV12-4,.,CASSPSSYEAFF,TGTGCCAGCAGTCCTAGCAGCTATGAAGCTTTCTTT
few,TRBJ2-7,14,TRBV27,TRBD2,CASSLGLAEYEQYF,TGTGCCAGCAGTTTGGGACTAGCGGAATACGAGCAGTACTTC
many,TRBJ1-5,16,TRBV6-6,.,CASSLGVGVGNQPQHF,TGTGCCAGCAGTCTAGGGGTGGGGGTTGGCAATCAGCCCCAGCATTTT
few,TRBJ2-7,14,TRBV24-1,TRBD2,CATSPSGLTYEQYF,TGTGCCACCAGTCCTAGCGGGCTTACCTACGAGCAGTACTTC
many,TRBJ1-1,15,TRBV15,TRBD1,CATSRDRGLNTEAFF,TGTGCCACCAGCCGGGACAGGGGCTTGAACACTGAAGCTTTCTTT
.,TRBJ2-7,12,TRBV29-1,.,CSVESSSYEQYF,TGCAGCGTTGAATCTAGTTCCTACGAGCAGTACTTC
many,TRBJ2-7,15,TRBV12-3/TRBV12-4,TRBD2,CASSLVAGGGDEQYF,TGTGCCAGCAGTTTAGTTGCGGGAGGCGGGGACGAGCAGTACTTC
.,TRBJ1-1,15,TRBV5-1,.,CASSSYNRENTEAFF,TGCGCCAGCAGCTCCTACAACAGGGAGAACACTGAAGCTTTCTTT